The 5 T cell receptor beta chains given below trace back to one sample, sequenced in a study of T-cell reconstitution after alpha-beta-depleted transplantation in children. Using unique molecular identifiers, the investigators prepared the TCRbeta library. From the PCR reads, TCRdb called clonotypes with MiXCR, one entry per CDR3 protein. The data hold roughly 200,000 distinct CDR3 sequences, with roughly 11% observed a single time. The sequencing here drew on PBMCs, taken before TCRalphabeta/CD19-depleted stem cell transplant. These receptors were taken from a child less than two years old with acute myeloid leukemia, due to receive a stem cell transplant.

Many counts were recorded for this clonotype. The chain is built from TRBV19 and TRBJ1-3; maybe TRBD1 (6 bases). CDR1 is LNHDA, CDR2 SQIVND, per germline (reference sequence). The length of the CDR3 is 15 residues. V lost 3 bases and J 0 bases, leaving 9 bases between the germline ends. DNA of the CDR3: TGTGCCAGTAGTATTACAGGGAGCTCTGGAAACACCATATATTTT. It specifies CASSITGSSGNTIYF.

Turning to this clonotype: This could be a read error, since a much larger clone is one nucleotide away. The chain combines TRBV6-1 with TRBJ2-1, with 9 bases matching TRBD2. Germline V gives CDR1 MNHNS, CDR2 SASEGT. This CDR3 is built from 14 residues. CDR3 in amino acids: CTSSAAGGSNEQFF. The CDR3 region has the DNA TGTACCAGCAGTGCAGCGGGAGGCAGCAATGAGCAGTTCTTC.

This clonotype was detected ten times or more. This chain connects TRBV12-3 or TRBV12-4 to TRBJ2-7; the D gene could be TRBD1 or TRBD2 (5 bases each). V lost 6 bases to trimming and J lost 0 bases, with 12 bases between them. CDR3 size: 14 residues. The CDR3 DNA reads TGTGCCAGCAGGCCCGGGACGGACTCCTACGAGCAGTACTTC. Its protein product is CASRPGTDSYEQYF.

Only a few counts were recorded for this clonotype. V gene TRBV5-1 combines with J gene TRBJ2-1; 12 nucleotides match TRBD1. CDR1 and CDR2 (germline): SGHRS, YFSETQ. Losses at the gene ends were 4 bases for V and 0 bases for J; bases not matched to a gene: 8. The CDR3 is 18 amino acids. CDR3 DNA: TGCGCCAGCAGCGACGGGACAGGGGGCCCGAGCTCCTACAATGAGCAGTTCTTC. It encodes CASSDGTGGPSSYNEQFF. Variable domain in full (rest from reference TRBV5-1 and TRBJ2-1): KAGVTQTPRYLIKTRGQQVTLSCSPISGHRSVSWYQQTPGQGLQFLFEYFSETQRNKGNFPGRFSGRQFSNSRSEMNVSTLELGDSALYLCASSDGTGGPSSYNEQFFGPGTRLTVL.

This clonotype was detected only a few times. DNA for the CDR3: TGTGCCAGCAGGTTCAGGCCAGGGACTGAAGCTTTCTTT. Its translation is CASRFRPGTEAFF. The rearrangement links TRBV2 to TRBJ1-1, with a possible D match to TRBD1 (5 bases). CDR3 size: 13 residues. In germline, CDR1 is SNHLY, CDR2 FYNNEI. The V end was cut by 6 bases, the J end by 5 bases, with 13 bases between.